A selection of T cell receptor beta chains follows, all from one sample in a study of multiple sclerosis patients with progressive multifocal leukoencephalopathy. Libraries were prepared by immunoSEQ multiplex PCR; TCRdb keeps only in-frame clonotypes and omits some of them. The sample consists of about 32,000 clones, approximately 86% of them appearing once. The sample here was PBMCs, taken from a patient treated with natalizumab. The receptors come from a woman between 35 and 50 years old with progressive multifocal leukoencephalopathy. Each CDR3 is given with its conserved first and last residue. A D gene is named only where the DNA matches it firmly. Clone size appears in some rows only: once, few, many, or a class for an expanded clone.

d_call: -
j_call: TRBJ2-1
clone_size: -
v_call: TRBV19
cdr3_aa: CASSVEWYNEQFF
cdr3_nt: TGTGCCAGTAGTGTCGAGTGGTACAATGAGCAGTTCTTC

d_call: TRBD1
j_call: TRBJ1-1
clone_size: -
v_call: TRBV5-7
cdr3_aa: CASSLGQGEAFF
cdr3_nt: TGTGCCAGCAGCTTGGGACAGGGGGAAGCTTTCTTT

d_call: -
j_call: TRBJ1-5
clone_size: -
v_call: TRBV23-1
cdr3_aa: CASSQAGACQPQHF
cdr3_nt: TGCGCCAGCAGTCAAGCAGGGGCTTGTCAGCCCCAGCATTTT

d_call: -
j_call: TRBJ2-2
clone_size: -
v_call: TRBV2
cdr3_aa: CASTKSAANTGELFF
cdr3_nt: TGTGCCAGCACCAAGTCGGCCGCGAACACCGGGGAGCTGTTTTTT

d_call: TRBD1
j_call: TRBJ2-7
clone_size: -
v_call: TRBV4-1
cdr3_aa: CASRESGTALDEQYF
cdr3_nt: TGCGCCAGCAGAGAGTCCGGGACAGCCCTAGACGAGCAGTACTTC

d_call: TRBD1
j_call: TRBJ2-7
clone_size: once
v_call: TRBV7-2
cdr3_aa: CASSRRQGTHEQYF
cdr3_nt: TGTGCCAGCAGCAGACGACAGGGGACCCACGAGCAGTACTTC

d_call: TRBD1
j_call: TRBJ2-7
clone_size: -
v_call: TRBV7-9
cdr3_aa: CSSSLGRYRDRGSTKQYF
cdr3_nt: TGTTCCAGCAGCTTAGGACGGTACCGGGACAGGGGTTCTACGAAGCAGTACTTC

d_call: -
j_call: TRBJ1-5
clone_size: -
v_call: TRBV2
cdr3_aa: CASSPDSNQPQHF
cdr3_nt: TGTGCCAGCAGCCCGGACAGCAATCAGCCCCAGCATTTT

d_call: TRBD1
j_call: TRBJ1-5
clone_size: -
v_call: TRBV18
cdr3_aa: CASSLQGNNQPQHF
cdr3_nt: TGTGCCAGCTCGTTACAGGGGAACAATCAGCCCCAGCATTTT

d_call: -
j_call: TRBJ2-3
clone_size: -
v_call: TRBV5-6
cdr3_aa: CASSLSDTQYF
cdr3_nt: TGTGCCAGCAGCTTATCGGATACGCAGTATTTT

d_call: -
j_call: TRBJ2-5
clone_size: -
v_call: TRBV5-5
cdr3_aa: CASSFGIGRGETQYF
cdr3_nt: TGTGCCAGCAGCTTTGGTATTGGGAGAGGTGAGACCCAGTACTTC

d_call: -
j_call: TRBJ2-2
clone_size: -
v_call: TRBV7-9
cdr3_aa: CASSRTGNTGELFF
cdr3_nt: TGTGCCAGCAGTCGAACCGGGAACACCGGGGAGCTGTTTTTT

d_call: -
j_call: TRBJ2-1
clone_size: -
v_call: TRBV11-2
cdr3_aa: CASRMPEREQFF
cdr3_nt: TGTGCCAGCAGAATGCCTGAGAGGGAGCAGTTCTTC

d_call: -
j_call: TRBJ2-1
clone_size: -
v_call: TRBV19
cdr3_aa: CASSRLGLDEQFF
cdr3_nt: TGTGCCAGTAGTCGGTTGGGATTAGATGAGCAGTTCTTC

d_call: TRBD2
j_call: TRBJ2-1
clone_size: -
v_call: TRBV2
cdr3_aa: CANPASGGVSNEQFF
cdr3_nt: TGTGCCAACCCAGCTAGCGGGGGGGTATCGAATGAGCAGTTCTTC

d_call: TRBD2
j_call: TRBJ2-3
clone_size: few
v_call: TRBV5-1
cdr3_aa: CASSLRMSGGTDTQYF
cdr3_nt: TGCGCCAGCAGCTTGAGGATGTCGGGGGGGACAGATACGCAGTATTTT

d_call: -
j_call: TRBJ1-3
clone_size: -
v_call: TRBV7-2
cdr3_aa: CASSSDVRGTGNTIYF
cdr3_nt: TGTGCCAGCAGCTCAGACGTACGGGGTACTGGAAACACCATATATTTT

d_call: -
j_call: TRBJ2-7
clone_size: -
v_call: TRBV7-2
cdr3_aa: CASSLDTPYEQYF
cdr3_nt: TGTGCCAGCAGCTTAGATACCCCCTACGAGCAGTACTTC

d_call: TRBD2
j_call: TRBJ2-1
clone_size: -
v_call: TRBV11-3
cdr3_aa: CASSLGGSSNEQFF
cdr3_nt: TGTGCCAGCAGCCTAGGCGGGAGTTCAAATGAGCAGTTCTTC

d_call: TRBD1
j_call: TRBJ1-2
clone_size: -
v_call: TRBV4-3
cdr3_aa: CASSQSKRRTGEGYTF
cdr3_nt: TGCGCCAGCAGCCAATCTAAACGACGGACAGGGGAAGGCTACACCTTC

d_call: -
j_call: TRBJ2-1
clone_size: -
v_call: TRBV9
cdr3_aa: CASTRGGLYNEQFF
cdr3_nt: TGTGCCAGCACAAGGGGGGGACTGTACAATGAGCAGTTCTTC

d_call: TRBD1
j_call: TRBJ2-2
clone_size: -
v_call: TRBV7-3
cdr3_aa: CASSRSPGTGTGELFF
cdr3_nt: TGTGCCAGCAGTCGTAGTCCCGGGACAGGCACCGGGGAGCTGTTTTTT

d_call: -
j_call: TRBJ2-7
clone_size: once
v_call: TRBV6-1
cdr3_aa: CASSERYEQYF
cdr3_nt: TGTGCCAGCAGTGAGAGGTACGAGCAGTACTTC

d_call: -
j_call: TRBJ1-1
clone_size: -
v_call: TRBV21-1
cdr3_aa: CASSKAVLGTHKAFF
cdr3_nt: TGTGCCAGCAGCAAAGCGGTCCTGGGGACACACAAAGCTTTCTTT

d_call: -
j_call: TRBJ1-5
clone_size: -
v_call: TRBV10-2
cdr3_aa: CASSESPGNSNQPQHF
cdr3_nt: TGCGCCAGCAGTGAGTCCCCAGGGAATAGCAATCAGCCCCAGCATTTT

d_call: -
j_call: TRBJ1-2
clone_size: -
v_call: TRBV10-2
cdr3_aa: CASSESTFYGYTF
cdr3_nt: TGCGCCAGCAGTGAGTCGACCTTCTATGGCTACACCTTC

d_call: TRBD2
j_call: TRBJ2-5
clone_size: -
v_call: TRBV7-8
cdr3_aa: CASSPRASGGYQETQYF
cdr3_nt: TGTGCCAGCAGCCCCCGGGCTAGCGGGGGGTACCAAGAGACCCAGTACTTC

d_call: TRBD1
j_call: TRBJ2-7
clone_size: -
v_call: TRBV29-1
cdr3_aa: CSVGRQGWEQYF
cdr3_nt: TGCAGCGTCGGAAGACAGGGGTGGGAGCAGTACTTC

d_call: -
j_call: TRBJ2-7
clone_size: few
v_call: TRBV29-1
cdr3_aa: CSVGTGGTYEQYF
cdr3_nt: TGCAGCGTGGGTACGGGGGGCACCTACGAGCAGTACTTC

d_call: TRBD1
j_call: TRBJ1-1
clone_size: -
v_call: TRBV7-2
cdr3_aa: CASSLGQGSTEAFF
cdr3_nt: TGTGCCAGCAGCCTGGGACAGGGGTCCACTGAAGCTTTCTTT

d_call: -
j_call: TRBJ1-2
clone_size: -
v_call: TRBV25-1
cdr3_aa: CASRQGLSDGYTF
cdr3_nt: TGTGCCAGCAGGCAGGGATTATCGGATGGCTACACCTTC